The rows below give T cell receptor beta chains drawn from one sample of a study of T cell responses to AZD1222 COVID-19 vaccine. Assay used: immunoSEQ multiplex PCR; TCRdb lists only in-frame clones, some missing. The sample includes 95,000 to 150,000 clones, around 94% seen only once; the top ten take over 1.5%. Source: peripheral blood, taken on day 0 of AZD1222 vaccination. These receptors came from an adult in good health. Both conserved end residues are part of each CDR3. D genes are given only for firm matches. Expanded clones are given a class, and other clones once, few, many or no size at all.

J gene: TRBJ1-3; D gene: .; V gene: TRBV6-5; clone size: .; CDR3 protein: CASSYRQPTPAYTIYF; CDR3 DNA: TGTGCCAGCAGTTACCGACAGCCAACGCCCGCATACACCATATATTTT
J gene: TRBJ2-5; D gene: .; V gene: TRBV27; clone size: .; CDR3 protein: CATARDPRETQYF; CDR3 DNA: TGTGCCACCGCTCGGGACCCCCGTGAGACCCAGTACTTC
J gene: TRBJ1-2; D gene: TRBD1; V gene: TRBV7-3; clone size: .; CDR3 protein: CASSSQGQASNYGYTF; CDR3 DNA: TGTGCCAGCAGCTCTCAAGGACAGGCGTCTAACTATGGCTACACCTTC
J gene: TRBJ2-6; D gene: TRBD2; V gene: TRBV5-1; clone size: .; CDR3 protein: CASSAREGTNVLTF; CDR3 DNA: TGCGCCAGCAGCGCCCGGGAGGGGACCAACGTCCTGACTTTC
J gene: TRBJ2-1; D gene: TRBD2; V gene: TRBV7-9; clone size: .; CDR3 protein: CASSQRGAGYNEQFF; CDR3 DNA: TGTGCCAGCAGCCAGCGGGGGGCCGGGTACAATGAGCAGTTCTTC
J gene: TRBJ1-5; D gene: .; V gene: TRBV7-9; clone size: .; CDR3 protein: CASSFSGDSNQPQHF; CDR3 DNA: TGTGCCAGCAGCTTTTCAGGGGATAGCAATCAGCCCCAGCATTTT
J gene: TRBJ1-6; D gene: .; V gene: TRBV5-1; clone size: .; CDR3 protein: CASSLEAGLNNSPLHF; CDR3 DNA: TGCGCCAGCAGCTTGGAGGCAGGCTTGAATAATTCACCCCTCCACTTT
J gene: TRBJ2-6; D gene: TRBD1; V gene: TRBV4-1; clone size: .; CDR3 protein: CASSPSRDRGRRGANVLTF; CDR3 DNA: TGCGCCAGCAGCCCCTCTCGGGACAGGGGGCGAAGGGGGGCCAACGTCCTGACTTTC
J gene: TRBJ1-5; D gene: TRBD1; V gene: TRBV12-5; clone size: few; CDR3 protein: CASGLVLTGDPQPQHF; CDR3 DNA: TGTGCTAGTGGTTTGGTACTGACAGGGGACCCTCAGCCCCAGCATTTT
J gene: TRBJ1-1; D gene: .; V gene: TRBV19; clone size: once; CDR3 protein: CASSAYMNTEAFF; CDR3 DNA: TGTGCCAGTAGTGCCTACATGAACACTGAAGCTTTCTTT
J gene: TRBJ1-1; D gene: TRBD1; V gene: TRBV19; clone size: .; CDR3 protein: CASRPIRDRGFFTEAFF; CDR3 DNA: TGTGCCAGTCGGCCAATCCGGGACAGGGGTTTCTTCACTGAAGCTTTCTTT
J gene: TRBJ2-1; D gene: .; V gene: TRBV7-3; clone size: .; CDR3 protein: CASSLRNGNEQFF; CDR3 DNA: TGTGCCAGCAGCTTACGAAACGGCAATGAGCAGTTCTTC
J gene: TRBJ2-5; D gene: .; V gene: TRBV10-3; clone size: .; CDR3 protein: CAISEGTRGGRQETQYF; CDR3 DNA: TGTGCCATCAGTGAGGGGACACGCGGAGGGCGGCAAGAGACCCAGTACTTC
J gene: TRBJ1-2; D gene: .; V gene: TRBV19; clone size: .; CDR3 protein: CASNWQVGGYTF; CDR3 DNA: TGTGCCAGTAATTGGCAGGTTGGTGGCTACACCTTC
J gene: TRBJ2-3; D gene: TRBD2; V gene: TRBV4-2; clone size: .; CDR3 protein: CASSQVGGQAGVKDTQYF; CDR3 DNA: TGTGCCAGCAGCCAAGTGGGGGGGCAAGCGGGAGTAAAAGATACGCAGTATTTT
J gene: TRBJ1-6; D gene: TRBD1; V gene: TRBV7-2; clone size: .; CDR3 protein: CASSLGFLGQGSANSPLHF; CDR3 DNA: TGTGCCAGCAGCTTAGGGTTCCTGGGACAGGGGAGCGCCAATTCACCCCTCCACTTT
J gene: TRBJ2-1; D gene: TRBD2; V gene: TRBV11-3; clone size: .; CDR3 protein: CASSAPKGWEGSYNEQFF; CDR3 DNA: TGTGCCAGCAGCGCACCTAAGGGGTGGGAGGGCTCCTACAATGAGCAGTTCTTC
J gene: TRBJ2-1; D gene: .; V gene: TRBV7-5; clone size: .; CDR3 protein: CARSCGPGDNEQFF; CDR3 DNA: TGTGCCAGAAGCTGCGGCCCGGGGGACAATGAGCAGTTCTTC
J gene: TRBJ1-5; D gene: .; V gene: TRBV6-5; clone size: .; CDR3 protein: CASKLMVNSNQPQHF; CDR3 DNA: TGTGCCAGCAAATTAATGGTTAATAGCAATCAGCCCCAGCATTTT
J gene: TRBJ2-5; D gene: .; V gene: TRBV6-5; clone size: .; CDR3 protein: CASRNPWETQYF; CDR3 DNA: TGTGCCAGCAGAAATCCTTGGGAGACCCAGTACTTC
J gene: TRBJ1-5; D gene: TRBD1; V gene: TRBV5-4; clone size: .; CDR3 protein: CASSFSWTGGESNQPQHF; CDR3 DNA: TGTGCCAGCAGCTTCTCTTGGACAGGGGGTGAGAGCAATCAGCCCCAGCATTTT
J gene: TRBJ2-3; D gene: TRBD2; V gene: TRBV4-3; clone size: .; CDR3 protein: CASSQGPLAGGGDTQYF; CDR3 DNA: TGCGCCAGCAGCCAAGGTCCATTAGCGGGAGGGGGGGATACGCAGTATTTT
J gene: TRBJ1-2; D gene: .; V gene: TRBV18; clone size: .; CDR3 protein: CASSPRPGVDYGYTF; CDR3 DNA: TGTGCCAGCTCACCACGCCCGGGCGTCGACTATGGCTACACCTTC
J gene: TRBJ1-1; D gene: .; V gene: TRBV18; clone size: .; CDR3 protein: CASSPALRTMNTEAFF; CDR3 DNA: TGTGCCAGCTCACCAGCACTTAGGACAATGAACACTGAAGCTTTCTTT
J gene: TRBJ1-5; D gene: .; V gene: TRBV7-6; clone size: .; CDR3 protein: CASSFGADQPQHF; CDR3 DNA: TGTGCCAGCAGCTTTGGGGCGGACCAGCCCCAGCATTTT
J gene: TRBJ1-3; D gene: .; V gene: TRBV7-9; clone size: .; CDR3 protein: CASSLDRTGNTIYF; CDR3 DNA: TGTGCCAGCAGCTTAGATCGGACTGGAAACACCATATATTTT
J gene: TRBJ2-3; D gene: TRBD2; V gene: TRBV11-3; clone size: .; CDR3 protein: CASSLNLAGLPTDTQYF; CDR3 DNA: TGTGCCAGCAGCTTGAATCTAGCGGGACTCCCCACAGATACGCAGTATTTT
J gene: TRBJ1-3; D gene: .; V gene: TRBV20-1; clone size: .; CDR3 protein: CSARDGVTIYF; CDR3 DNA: TGCAGTGCTAGAGATGGGGTAACCATATATTTT
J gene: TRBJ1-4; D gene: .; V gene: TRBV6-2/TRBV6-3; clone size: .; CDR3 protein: CASTPRRGTNEKLFF; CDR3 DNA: TGTGCCAGCACCCCACGTCGGGGGACTAATGAAAAACTGTTTTTT
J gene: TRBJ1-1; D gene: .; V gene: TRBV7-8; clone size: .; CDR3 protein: CASSPGHRNTEAFF; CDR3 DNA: TGTGCCAGCAGCCCAGGACACCGGAACACTGAAGCTTTCTTT
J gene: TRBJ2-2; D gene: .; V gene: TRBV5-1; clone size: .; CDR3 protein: CASSFGTPNTGELFF; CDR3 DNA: TGCGCCAGCAGCTTCGGGACACCGAACACCGGGGAGCTGTTTTTT
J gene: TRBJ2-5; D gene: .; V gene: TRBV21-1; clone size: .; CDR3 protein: CASSKEVARSETQYF; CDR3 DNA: TGTGCCAGCAGCAAAGAGGTCGCTAGATCGGAGACCCAGTACTTC
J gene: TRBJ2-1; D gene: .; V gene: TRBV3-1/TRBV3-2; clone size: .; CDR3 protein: CASSQKWGRSYNEQFF; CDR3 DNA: TGTGCCAGCAGCCAAAAGTGGGGTAGATCCTACAATGAGCAGTTCTTC
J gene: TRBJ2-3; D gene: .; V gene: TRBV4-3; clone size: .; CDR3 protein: CASSQDGNPGYTQYF; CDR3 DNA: TGCGCCAGCAGCCAAGATGGCAACCCCGGGTATACGCAGTATTTT
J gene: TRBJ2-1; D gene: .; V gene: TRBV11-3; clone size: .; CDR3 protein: CASSLGLQSYNEQFF; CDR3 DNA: TGTGCCAGCAGCTTAGGCCTGCAATCCTACAATGAGCAGTTCTTC
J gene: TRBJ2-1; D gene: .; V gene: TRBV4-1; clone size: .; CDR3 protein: CASSQVRLLVYNEQFF; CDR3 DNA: TGCGCCAGCAGCCAAGTTCGGCTATTAGTCTACAATGAGCAGTTCTTC
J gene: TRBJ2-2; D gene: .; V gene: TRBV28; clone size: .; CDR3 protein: CASGLGNTGELFF; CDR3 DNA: TGTGCCAGCGGGCTAGGGAACACCGGGGAGCTGTTTTTT
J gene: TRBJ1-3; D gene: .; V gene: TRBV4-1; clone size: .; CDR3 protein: CASSQGLIGGAGNTIYF; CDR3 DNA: TGCGCCAGCAGCCAAGGTTTGATAGGGGGAGCTGGAAACACCATATATTTT
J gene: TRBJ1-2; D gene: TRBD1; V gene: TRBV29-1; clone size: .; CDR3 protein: CSVEDRAGGGYTF; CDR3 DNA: TGCAGCGTTGAAGATCGGGCAGGGGGTGGCTACACCTTC
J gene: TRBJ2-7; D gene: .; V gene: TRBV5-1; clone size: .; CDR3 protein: CASGWGGSYEQYF; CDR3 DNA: TGCGCCAGCGGCTGGGGCGGCTCCTACGAGCAGTACTTC
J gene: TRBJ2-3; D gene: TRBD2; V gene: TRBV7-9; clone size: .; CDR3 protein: CASSALAGGFTDTQYF; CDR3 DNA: TGTGCCAGCAGCGCACTAGCGGGGGGATTCACAGATACGCAGTATTTT
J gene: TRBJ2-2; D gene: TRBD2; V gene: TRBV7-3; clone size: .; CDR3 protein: CASSSGTSGGARGELFF; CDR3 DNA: TGTGCCAGCAGCTCCGGGACTAGCGGGGGGGCACGCGGGGAGCTGTTTTTT
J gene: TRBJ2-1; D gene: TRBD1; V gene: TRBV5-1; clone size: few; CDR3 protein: CASSLAGRMGQSSYNEQFF; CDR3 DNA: TGCGCCAGCAGCTTGGCCGGCCGAATGGGACAGAGTTCCTACAATGAGCAGTTCTTC
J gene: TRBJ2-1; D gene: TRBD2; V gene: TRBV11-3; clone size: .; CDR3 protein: CASSQRNGGKQFF; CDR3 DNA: TGTGCCAGCAGCCAACGCAACGGGGGGAAACAGTTCTTC
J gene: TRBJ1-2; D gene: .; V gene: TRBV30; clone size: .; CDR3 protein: CAWSVRQSYGYTF; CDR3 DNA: TGTGCCTGGAGTGTACGTCAGTCATATGGCTACACCTTC
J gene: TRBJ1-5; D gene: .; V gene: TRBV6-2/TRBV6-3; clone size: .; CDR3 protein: CASSYGGGQPQHF; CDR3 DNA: TGTGCCAGCAGTTACGGGGGGGGTCAGCCCCAGCATTTT